The clone carrying this T cell receptor (beta chain) was seen at least ten times. This sample was taken from a study of T-cell reconstitution after alpha-beta-depleted transplantation in children. This sample's TCRbeta library carried unique molecular identifier barcodes. TCRdb reprocessed the PCR reads via MiXCR and lists one record per CDR3 protein. The sample holds 350,000 to 450,000 distinct CDR3 sequences, 10% to 15% seen once. From germline, CDR1 is SGHVS and CDR2 FQNEAQ. This CDR3 contains 14 residues. V gave up 3 bases and J gave up 4 bases, with 12 bases separating them. The origin of this receptor is a human donor who donated a stem cell graft to a child with Fanconi anemia. The sample was PBMCs, taken from the stem cell graft. The chain uses TRBV7-8 and TRBJ1-1; D not resolved. CDR3 sequence: CASSLRGAGTEAFF. The DNA of the CDR3 is TGTGCCAGCAGCTTGCGAGGCGCGGGCACTGAAGCTTTCTTT.